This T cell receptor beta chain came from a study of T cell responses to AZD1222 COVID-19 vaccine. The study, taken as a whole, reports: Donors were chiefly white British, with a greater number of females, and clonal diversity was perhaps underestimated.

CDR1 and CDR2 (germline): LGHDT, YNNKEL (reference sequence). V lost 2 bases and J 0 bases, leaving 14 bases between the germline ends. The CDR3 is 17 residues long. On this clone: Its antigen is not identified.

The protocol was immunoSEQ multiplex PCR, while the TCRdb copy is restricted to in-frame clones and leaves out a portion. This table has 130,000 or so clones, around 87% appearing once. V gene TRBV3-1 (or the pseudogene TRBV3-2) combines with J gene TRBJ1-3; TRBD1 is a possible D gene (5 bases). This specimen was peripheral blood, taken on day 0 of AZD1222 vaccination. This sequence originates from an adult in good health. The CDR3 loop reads CASSQLVVGASGNTIYF. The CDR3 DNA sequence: TGTGCCAGCAGCCAACTGGTTGTAGGGGCCTCTGGAAACACCATATATTTT.